This T cell receptor beta chain was captured in a study of Ad26.COV2.S vaccination and SARS-CoV-2 variants. Study conclusions and caveats: Relative to placebo recipients, vaccine recipients exhibited elevated spike-specific TCR breadth. Across vaccine and placebo recipients, the breadth of non-spike TCRs was similar. Possible underestimation of total T cell responses by the TCR breadth and depth analyses was noted.

Treatment specified: about 20 received Ad26.COV2.S at low or high dose, single or two shots; five or six received placebo; per-sample allocation not given. The study sampled participants on day 63 after the first vaccine or placebo injection. This table comes from immunoSEQ multiplex PCR, and its TCRdb copy is limited to in-frame clones, with some not included. The sample has 300,000 to 400,000 clones; 88% are singletons. This clone appeared once. Its antigen is as yet unknown. The CDR3 has 15 residues. Trimming removed 5 bases at V and 6 bases at J, with 19 bases between. Germline V gene lookup returns CDR1 SEHNR and CDR2 FQNEAQ (reference sequence).

The sequence came from a person between 18 and 59 years old who received the Ad26.COV2.S COVID-19 vaccine or a placebo. The chain combines TRBV7-9 with TRBJ1-1, with D perhaps matching TRBD1 (6 bases). Source: peripheral blood, taken in a trial of Ad26.COV2.S vaccine versus placebo. CDR3 nucleotide sequence: TGTGCCAGCAGCCCTTCAACAGGGTACGGGTCTGAAGCTTTCTTT. Its protein is CASSPSTGYGSEAFF.